Listed here are 21 T cell receptor beta chains from one sample, sequenced in a study of T cell responses to AZD1222 COVID-19 vaccine. The data were produced by immunoSEQ multiplex PCR, yet TCRdb's version contains in-frame clones alone and is incomplete. Of 180,000 or so clones listed, about 91% are singletons. Sequencing was performed on peripheral blood, taken on day 0 of AZD1222 vaccination. These receptors were taken from an adult in good health.

The V call is TRBV5-1, the J call TRBJ1-3, with a possible D match to TRBD1 (6 bases). The CDR3 length is 15 residues. The V gene lost 1 base and the J gene lost 1 base, with 9 bases spanning the gap. CDR1 and CDR2 from the germline V gene are SGHRS and YFSETQ. CDR3 amino acids: CASSLTGTSGNTIYF. Written as DNA, the CDR3 is TGCGCCAGCAGCTTGACAGGGACATCTGGAAACACCATATATTTT.

The rearrangement uses TRBV12-3 or TRBV12-4 and TRBJ1-1; perhaps TRBD1 as D (6 bases). The CDR3 is 13 residues long. Between the trimmed V and J ends, which lost 2 bases and 5 bases, there was a span of 9 bases. The CDR3 sequence is CASSLNRATEAFF. As DNA, the CDR3 is TGTGCCAGCAGTTTAAACAGGGCAACTGAAGCTTTCTTT.

The V and J genes are TRBV5-6 and TRBJ2-7; D is ambiguous. The CDR3 is 14 amino acids. The germline V and J ends were trimmed by 1 base and 1 base, with 9 bases remaining between them. From germline, CDR1 is SGHDT and CDR2 YYEEEE. The CDR3 region is CASSLWLESYEQYF. For the CDR3, the DNA is TGTGCCAGCAGCTTGTGGTTAGAGTCCTACGAGCAGTACTTC.

The chain combines TRBV7-3 with TRBJ2-7; no clear D. Looked up from germline, CDR1 is SGHTA and CDR2 is FQGTGA. This CDR3 is 14 amino acids long. V lost 5 bases to trimming and J lost 1 base, with 12 bases between them. CDR3: CASSLIGFSYEQYF. The CDR3 nucleotides read TGTGCCAGCAGCCTAATAGGGTTTTCCTACGAGCAGTACTTC.

In DNA, the CDR3 is TGCGCCAGCAGCCAAGTGTCCACCGCCTACGAGCAGTACTTC. It translates to CASSQVSTAYEQYF. The J gene is TRBJ2-7, the V gene TRBV4-1; D gene ambiguous. Germline V gene sequence: CDR1 MGHRA, CDR2 YSYEKL. Trimming took off 1 base at V and 2 bases at J, with 9 bases between the two ends. The CDR3 sequence is 14 residues long.

The chain recombines TRBV5-4 with TRBJ1-1; no definite D call. Germline lookup yields CDR1 SGHNT and CDR2 YYREEE (reference sequence). The CDR3 totals 11 residues. V dropped 0 bases and J dropped 10 bases, with 7 bases sitting between them. The CDR3 DNA reads as TGTGCCAGCAGCTTGGAAGGGTCAGCTTTCTTT. Its protein is CASSLEGSAFF.

The V and J genes are TRBV30 and TRBJ2-7; TRBD2 aligns across 7 bases. This CDR3 spans 12 amino acids. V was clipped by 4 bases and J by 3 bases; unmatched bases: 3. The V gene's germline CDR1 is GTSNPN and CDR2 SVGIG (reference sequence). CDR3 amino acids: CAWTGLGYEQYF. CDR3 nucleotide sequence: TGTGCCTGGACCGGACTAGGCTACGAGCAGTACTTC.

The rearrangement links TRBV4-1 to TRBJ2-7; D remains ambiguous. CDR3 length: 13 amino acids. V was trimmed by 0 bases and J by 3 bases, leaving 6 bases between them. Per germline, CDR1 MGHRA and CDR2 YSYEKL. The chain's CDR3 is CASSQDPRYEQYF. The CDR3 bases are TGCGCCAGCAGCCAAGATCCCCGCTACGAGCAGTACTTC.

V and J are TRBV5-1 and TRBJ2-7, with a tentative D call TRBD2 (5 bases). Germline V gene sequence: CDR1 SGHRS, CDR2 YFSETQ. Trimming stripped 3 bases from V and 4 bases from J, with 17 bases between. The CDR3 length is 15 residues. The chain's CDR3 is CASSSPGLLPYEQYF. The DNA for the CDR3 is TGCGCCAGCAGCTCGCCGGGATTGCTACCTTACGAGCAGTACTTC.

CDR3 protein: CATSDPTRDSPRGYTF. The DNA of the CDR3 is TGTGCCACCAGTGATCCTACCCGGGACAGCCCCCGGGGCTACACCTTC. The V call is TRBV24-1, the J call TRBJ1-2, with 7 nucleotides matching TRBD1. The V gene end was trimmed by 3 bases and the J gene end by 8 bases; junction bases not matched to a gene: 14. CDR1 is KGHDR, CDR2 SFDVKD, per germline. CDR3 length: 16 residues.

The rearrangement links TRBV5-6 to TRBJ1-1; D is possibly TRBD1 (5 bases). There are 13 residues in the CDR3. In germline, CDR1 is SGHDT, CDR2 YYEEEE. Between the trimmed V and J ends, which lost 3 bases and 6 bases, there was a span of 12 bases. The CDR3 loop is CASSSGEQSEAFF. CDR3 bases: TGTGCCAGCAGCTCGGGGGAGCAGTCTGAAGCTTTCTTT. Full variable domain (remainder filled in from reference TRBV5-6 and TRBJ1-1): DAGVTQSPTHLIKTRGQQVTLRCSPKSGHDTVSWYQQALGQGPQFIFQYYEEEERQRGNFPDRFSGHQFPNYSSELNVNALLLGDSALYLCASSSGEQSEAFFGQGTRLTVV.

V is TRBV27 and J is TRBJ2-7, with 9 bases aligning to TRBD2. Germline CDR1 is MNHEY and CDR2 is SMNVEV (reference sequence). The CDR3 runs to 16 residues. V shed 5 bases and J 2 bases; nucleotides not matched to a gene: 10. The CDR3 here is CASSLPGAGGPYEQYF. Written as DNA, the CDR3 is TGTGCCAGCAGTCTCCCCGGAGCGGGGGGTCCCTACGAGCAGTACTTC.

The rearrangement joins TRBV5-1 to TRBJ2-3, with no clear D. CDR3 length: 15 residues. V was clipped by 2 bases and J by 0 bases, with 10 bases between them. The germline gives CDR1 SGHRS, CDR2 YFSETQ. The CDR3 region has the DNA TGCGCCAGCAGCTTACAGTCTCTTAGCACAGATACGCAGTATTTT. Translating gives CASSLQSLSTDTQYF.

The chain joins TRBV7-2 to TRBJ1-4, with D unclear. The CDR3 is 16 amino acids. The germline V gene has CDR1 SGHTA and CDR2 FQGNSA. V was trimmed by 3 bases and J by 4 bases, leaving 15 bases between them. CDR3 sequence: CASSFGRTRGNEKLFF. The CDR3 coding sequence is TGTGCCAGCAGCTTCGGCAGGACCCGGGGTAATGAAAAACTGTTTTTT.

About this clone itself: Other nucleotide sequences from this sample produce the same CDR3. The rearrangement uses TRBV7-9 and TRBJ2-3; no clear D. CDR3 length: 14 amino acids. V lost 1 base to trimming and J lost 2 bases, with 7 bases between them. Germline CDR1 reads SEHNR; CDR2 reads FQNEAQ (reference sequence). The CDR3 sequence: CASSLGASTDTQYF. The CDR3 region has the DNA TGTGCCAGCAGCTTAGGGGCGTCCACAGATACGCAGTATTTT.

J is TRBJ1-1 and V is TRBV7-8; D gene uncertain. V was clipped by 3 bases and J by 1 base, with 6 bases between them. Germline CDR1 reads SGHVS; CDR2 reads FQNEAQ. This CDR3 is 13 amino acids long. CDR3 nucleotide sequence: TGTGCCAGCAGCTTTTCAGGGAACACTGAAGCTTTCTTT. This sequence encodes CASSFSGNTEAFF.

The chain joins TRBV11-2 to TRBJ2-5; the D is unclear. The CDR3 is 11 amino acids. V dropped 3 bases and J dropped 5 bases, with 4 bases sitting between them. CDR1 and CDR2 (germline): SGHAT, FQNNGV. This chain's CDR3 is CASSFKETQYF. CDR3 sequence (DNA): TGTGCCAGCAGCTTTAAGGAGACCCAGTACTTC.

This clone has a single count. The J gene is TRBJ1-4, the V gene TRBV28, with a possible D match to TRBD1 (5 bases). The V and J ends lost 6 bases and 6 bases respectively, with 11 bases between them. Germline loops: CDR1 MDHEN, CDR2 SYDVKM. The CDR3 sequence is 13 residues long. The CDR3 region is CASSYGRDEKLFF. In DNA form, the CDR3 reads TGTGCCAGCAGCTACGGCAGGGATGAAAAACTGTTTTTT. Full variable domain (missing parts from reference TRBV28 and TRBJ1-4): DVKVTQSSRYLVKRTGEKVFLECVQDMDHENMFWYRQDPGLGLRLIYFSYDVKMKEKGDIPEGYSVSREKKERFSLILESASTNQTSMYLCASSYGRDEKLFFGSGTQLSVL.

The CDR3 nucleotides read TGTGCCAGCAGCGTAAGTGGCCTAGCGGGGCCTCTTCTCAAAAACATTCAGTACTTC. Encoded protein: CASSVSGLAGPLLKNIQYF. This chain links TRBV14 with TRBJ2-4, with TRBD2 identical over 9 bases. V lost 5 bases and J lost 3; bases outside the gene matches: 17. CDR1 is SGHDN and CDR2 is FVKESK in the germline V gene. There are 19 residues in the CDR3. Together with reference TRBV14 and TRBJ2-4, the CDR3 gives the full variable domain: EAGVTQFPSHSVIEKGQTVTLRCDPISGHDNLYWYRRVMGKEIKFLLHFVKESKQDESGMPNNRFLAERTGGTYSTLKVQPAELEDSGVYFCASSVSGLAGPLLKNIQYFGAGTRLSVL.

The chain recombines TRBV2 with TRBJ1-6; 11 bases are a match to TRBD1. The CDR3 consists of 17 residues. The germline gives CDR1 SNHLY, CDR2 FYNNEI. Trimming cost V 8 bases and J 10 bases; bases outside gene matches: 16. CDR3 bases: TGTGCCAGCTTAACTCTCCGGGACAGGGGGGGAGAGTCACCCCTCCACTTT. Its protein is CASLTLRDRGGESPLHF.

The gene calls are TRBV15 and TRBJ1-1, with D unresolved. The germline V gene encodes CDR1 LNHNV and CDR2 YYDKDF (reference sequence). The V gene lost 5 bases and the J gene lost 3 bases, with 10 bases spanning the gap. The CDR3 spans 13 residues. The CDR3 DNA sequence: TGTGCCACCAGCGGCCAGCGGGACACTGAAGCTTTCTTT. Translation: CATSGQRDTEAFF.